The rows below give T cell receptor beta chains drawn from one sample of a study of PD-1 blockade in classical Hodgkin lymphoma. Sequenced by immunoSEQ multiplex PCR; TCRdb stores in-frame clones only, minus some. Here the sample spans about 16,000 clones, about 90% being singletons. Sequencing was performed on CD4+ T cells from blood. The receptors were gathered from a human donor with classical Hodgkin lymphoma. The CDR3 runs from the conserved cysteine through the conserved F or W. Fields, in order: clone size, D gene, CDR3 length, J gene, V gene, CDR3 DNA, CDR3 protein. A D gene is named only where the DNA matches it firmly. Rows give clone size only sometimes, using once, few, many, or a class for an expanded clone.

. | . | 15 | TRBJ1-5 | TRBV5-1 | TGCGCCAGCAGCTTGGAGGCAGGGCAAAATCAGCCCCAGCATTTT | CASSLEAGQNQPQHF
. | . | 14 | TRBJ1-1 | TRBV5-1 | TGCGCCAGCAGCTTGGACAGGGCGAACACTGAAGCTTTCTTT | CASSLDRANTEAFF
. | TRBD1 | 12 | TRBJ2-5 | TRBV29-1 | TGCAGCGCGTCAGGGGGCCAAGAGACCCAGTACTTC | CSASGGQETQYF
. | . | 14 | TRBJ1-2 | TRBV6-5 | TGTGCCAGCAACCACTCAAGGGTGGGGCTCGGCTACACCTTC | CASNHSRVGLGYTF
. | . | 16 | TRBJ1-2 | TRBV5-6 | TGTGCCAGCAGCTTTAGTGCCCCCGGATTCAACTATGGCTACACCTTC | CASSFSAPGFNYGYTF
. | . | 15 | TRBJ2-5 | TRBV11-3 | TGTGCCAGCAGCCCCGCCGGCGGGAACCAAGAGACCCAGTACTTC | CASSPAGGNQETQYF
. | TRBD2 | 17 | TRBJ2-2 | TRBV7-9 | TGTGCCAGCAGCTCCCAGGGGAGCGGGAGGATTGCCGGGGAGCTGTTTTTT | CASSSQGSGRIAGELFF
. | . | 11 | TRBJ1-1 | TRBV2 | TGTGCCAGCGGGCGGGTTGCTGAAGCTTTCTTT | CASGRVAEAFF
. | . | 13 | TRBJ2-3 | TRBV7-9 | TGTGCCAGCAGCTTAGATATGCGGGACGCGCAGTATTTT | CASSLDMRDAQYF
. | TRBD1 | 14 | TRBJ2-2 | TRBV19 | TGTGCCAGCCGAGGGACAGGGGGTAGGGAGGAGCTGTTTTTT | CASRGTGGREELFF
. | . | 14 | TRBJ1-6 | TRBV18 | TGTGCCAGCTCACCAGGACAGACAAATTCACCCCTCCACTTT | CASSPGQTNSPLHF
. | . | 14 | TRBJ2-7 | TRBV4-2 | TGTGCCAGCAGCCAATCCCGGCAGACTTACGAGCAGTACTTC | CASSQSRQTYEQYF
. | . | 14 | TRBJ1-5 | TRBV30 | TGTGCCTGGACCACAAGGGGGGCGAGGCAGCCCCAGCATTTT | CAWTTRGARQPQHF
. | TRBD2 | 16 | TRBJ2-2 | TRBV9 | TGTGCCAGCAGCGCCGGGGGGTCGACGGTCACCGGGGAGCTGTTTTTT | CASSAGGSTVTGELFF
once | TRBD2 | 17 | TRBJ2-1 | TRBV27 | TGTGCCAGCAGTTTACGACTAGCGGGAGGCCCTTACAATGAGCAGTTCTTC | CASSLRLAGGPYNEQFF
. | . | 13 | TRBJ2-3 | TRBV5-1 | TGCGCCAGCAGCTTTAGTGACCCAGATACGCAGTATTTT | CASSFSDPDTQYF
few | TRBD1 | 13 | TRBJ1-1 | TRBV29-1 | TGCAGCGTAGGCAGGGGGCTAAACACTGAAGCTTTCTTT | CSVGRGLNTEAFF
. | . | 14 | TRBJ2-5 | TRBV7-9 | TGTGCCAGCAGCTTGGTATGGGGCCAAGAGACCCAGTACTTC | CASSLVWGQETQYF
. | . | 14 | TRBJ1-5 | TRBV30 | TGTGCCTGGAGATCCAGTTATAGCAATCAGCCCCAGCATTTT | CAWRSSYSNQPQHF
. | . | 14 | TRBJ2-1 | TRBV6-5 | TGTGCCAGCGCGGACAGTCTCTCCTACAATGAGCAGTTCTTC | CASADSLSYNEQFF
few | . | 10 | TRBJ2-5 | TRBV2 | TGTGCCAGCAGTGCGGCGACCCAGTACTTC | CASSAATQYF
once | . | 14 | TRBJ1-5 | TRBV9 | TGTGCCAGCAGCCCGTACAGGGACGCTCAGCCCCAGCATTTT | CASSPYRDAQPQHF
. | . | 14 | TRBJ1-2 | TRBV9 | TGTGCCAGCAGCGTAGACGGGGCCTCCTATGGCTACACCTTC | CASSVDGASYGYTF
. | . | 12 | TRBJ2-7 | TRBV6-5 | TGTGCCAGCAGTGCGGGACAGCTCGAGCAGTACTTC | CASSAGQLEQYF
once | TRBD1 | 15 | TRBJ1-5 | TRBV7-6 | TGTGCCAGCAGCCAGGGGACAGCAAGCAATCAGCCCCAGCATTTT | CASSQGTASNQPQHF
. | . | 15 | TRBJ1-4 | TRBV4-2 | TGTGCCAGCAGCCCCCTTAAGGCAACTAATGAAAAACTGTTTTTT | CASSPLKATNEKLFF
. | TRBD1 | 14 | TRBJ2-7 | TRBV15 | TGTGCCACCAGCAGAGATCAGGGGGCCTACGAGCAGTACTTC | CATSRDQGAYEQYF
. | . | 15 | TRBJ2-2 | TRBV4-2 | TGTGCCAGCAGCCAGACGGACAGAAAGACCGGGGAGCTGTTTTTT | CASSQTDRKTGELFF
few | . | 12 | TRBJ1-1 | TRBV29-1 | TGCAGCGTTCAGCGATCGAACACTGAAGCTTTCTTT | CSVQRSNTEAFF
. | TRBD2 | 14 | TRBJ2-3 | TRBV5-1 | TGCGCCAGCAGCCCGGGGCTAGCGGCAGATACGCAGTATTTT | CASSPGLAADTQYF
. | . | 14 | TRBJ2-3 | TRBV6-5 | TGTGCCAGCAGTTACTCGGGGGAGGACGATACGCAGTATTTT | CASSYSGEDDTQYF
once | . | 14 | TRBJ2-5 | TRBV5-5 | TGTGCCAGCAGCTTGGTAGTAGCTGTGGAGACCCAGTACTTC | CASSLVVAVETQYF
. | . | 13 | TRBJ2-4 | TRBV18 | TGTGCCAGCTCACCGGGACCCGGTGGGATTCAGTACTTC | CASSPGPGGIQYF
. | . | 16 | TRBJ2-7 | TRBV4-1 | TGCGCCAGCAGCCAAGGTCATCCGAGCACCCTTGCGGGGCAGTACTTC | CASSQGHPSTLAGQYF
once | TRBD1 | 15 | TRBJ1-4 | TRBV5-4 | TGTGCCAGCAGCTTAGCAGGGACAGGAAATGAAAAACTGTTTTTT | CASSLAGTGNEKLFF
. | . | 16 | TRBJ1-4 | TRBV7-9 | TGTGCCAGCAGCGCACCAGGGGAGGGTCCCAATGAAAAACTGTTTTTT | CASSAPGEGPNEKLFF
once | . | 12 | TRBJ2-7 | TRBV28 | TGTGCCAGCATGGCAGGGCCGTACGAGCAGTACTTC | CASMAGPYEQYF
. | TRBD1 | 19 | TRBJ1-5 | TRBV4-1 | TGCGCCAGCAGCCAGGGGAGAGGCAGGGGGCTGTCAGGCAATCAGCCCCAGCATTTT | CASSQGRGRGLSGNQPQHF
. | . | 14 | TRBJ2-7 | TRBV28 | TGTGCCAGCACCGGGCCAGGGGTAAACTACGAGCAGTACTTC | CASTGPGVNYEQYF
. | . | 14 | TRBJ1-5 | TRBV28 | TGTGCCAGCAGTTCTAGGGGTAGCAATCAGCCCCAGCATTTT | CASSSRGSNQPQHF
. | TRBD2 | 15 | TRBJ2-1 | TRBV28 | TGTGCCAGCAGTTCCGGACTAGCGGGAGGCAATGAGCAGTTCTTC | CASSSGLAGGNEQFF
. | . | 13 | TRBJ1-2 | TRBV28 | TGTGCCAGCAGTTTCACCACAGGACGGGGCTACACCTTC | CASSFTTGRGYTF
. | . | 15 | TRBJ1-1 | TRBV7-9 | TGTGCCAGCAGCTTAGAAGGGGTCATGAACACTGAAGCTTTCTTT | CASSLEGVMNTEAFF
. | . | 14 | TRBJ1-3 | TRBV28 | TGTGCCAGCAGTTTAAACCCATCTGGAAACACCATATATTTT | CASSLNPSGNTIYF
. | TRBD2 | 15 | TRBJ2-7 | TRBV2 | TGTGCCAGCAGCGCCGGACTAGCGGGGGTTTACGAGCAGTACTTC | CASSAGLAGVYEQYF
once | TRBD1 | 15 | TRBJ1-1 | TRBV11-3 | TGTGCCAGCAGCTCCCTGGGGACAGGGGAACCTGAAGCTTTCTTT | CASSSLGTGEPEAFF
. | . | 15 | TRBJ1-5 | TRBV10-3 | TGTGCCATCAGTGACAGGGCTTATAGCAATCAGCCCCAGCATTTT | CAISDRAYSNQPQHF
. | TRBD1 | 14 | TRBJ2-3 | TRBV18 | TGTGCCAGCTCCGCCGGGACAGGCACAGATACGCAGTATTTT | CASSAGTGTDTQYF
. | TRBD1 | 16 | TRBJ2-5 | TRBV7-8 | TGTGCCAGCAGCCTCGAAAGGACAGGGGGTTTCGAGACCCAGTACTTC | CASSLERTGGFETQYF
. | TRBD1 | 14 | TRBJ2-3 | TRBV11-2 | TGTGCCAGCAACCAGGGGGCCAGGGCAGATACGCAGTATTTT | CASNQGARADTQYF
. | TRBD2 | 14 | TRBJ2-7 | TRBV5-1 | TGCGCCAGCAGCTTGAGCGGGGCCGGCTACGAGCAGTACTTC | CASSLSGAGYEQYF
. | . | 13 | TRBJ2-7 | TRBV18 | TGTGCCAGCTCACCACGGGATGCCTACGAGCAGTACTTC | CASSPRDAYEQYF
. | TRBD1 | 13 | TRBJ2-7 | TRBV15 | TGTGCCACCAGCAGAGGGACAGGATACGAGCAGTACTTC | CATSRGTGYEQYF
once | . | 14 | TRBJ1-1 | TRBV7-6 | TGTGCCAGCAGCTTAGGGGGCCTGAACACTGAAGCTTTCTTT | CASSLGGLNTEAFF
once | TRBD1 | 17 | TRBJ1-2 | TRBV15 | TGTGCCACCAGCAGAGGGGGACAGGGTTTGAGTGAGATTGGCTACACCTTC | CATSRGGQGLSEIGYTF
. | . | 15 | TRBJ2-5 | TRBV28 | TGTGCAATACAGGAGGGAACGGTTCAGGGGGAGACCCAGTACTTC | CAIQEGTVQGETQYF
. | . | 13 | TRBJ1-6 | TRBV4-1 | TGCGCCAGCAGCCAAGACCGGGCGTTAAAAACCCACTTT | CASSQDRALKTHF
. | . | 13 | TRBJ1-1 | TRBV9 | TGTGCCAGCAGCCCACGACCAGGCCCAGTGGCTTTCTTT | CASSPRPGPVAFF
. | . | 14 | TRBJ2-7 | TRBV10-3 | TGTGCCATCAGTGAGTCTGCAGGGAGCTACGAGCAGTACTTC | CAISESAGSYEQYF